Below, one T cell receptor beta chain is given with its context. These data are taken from a study of cytomegalovirus exposure and HLA in healthy donors. CDR3 length: 14 residues. Germline V CDR1 and CDR2: SNHLY, FYNNEI. V was clipped by 4 bases and J by 0 bases, with 9 bases between them. With 60 Vbeta and 13 Jbeta primers, the PCR was carried out. Sequenced by immunoSEQ multiplex PCR; TCRdb stores in-frame clones only, minus some. The data show 200,000 or so clones, 81% seen once. V usage is TRBV2 and J usage is TRBJ1-1; D not certain. Sequenced sample: PBMCs. The clonotype was recovered from a woman younger than 30 in good health and CMV-seropositive. CDR3 sequence: CASSVTAMNTEAFF. The CDR3 DNA follows: TGTGCCAGCAGTGTTACCGCTATGAACACTGAAGCTTTCTTT.